The 7 T cell receptor beta chains in this list originate from one sample, sequenced in a study of shared clonotypes between healthy human individuals. TCRdb's table, derived via immunoSEQ multiplex PCR, lists solely in-frame clones and lacks some. The sample records 2 million to 2.5 million clones, around 92% being singletons. Sample: naive CD4+ T cells from PBMCs. This sample's subset: CD45RA+ positively selected. The receptors here all came from a man aged 18 to 30 in good health. Some clones in this sample may be carry-over from other donors' samples.

The gene calls are TRBV7-9 and TRBJ1-1, with 7 bases identical to TRBD1. V lost 2 bases and J lost 4; bases outside the gene matches: 7. The CDR3 sequence is 15 residues long. Germline loops: CDR1 SEHNR, CDR2 FQNEAQ (reference sequence). The CDR3 nucleotides are TGTGCCAGCAGCTTATCTTACAGGGGTGTCACTGAAGCTTTCTTT. Translated: CASSLSYRGVTEAFF.

The chain has TRBV28 and TRBJ2-7; D possibly corresponds to TRBD1 (6 bases). This CDR3 has 14 amino acids. V dropped 6 bases and J dropped 3 bases, with 15 bases sitting between them. Germline loops: CDR1 MDHEN, CDR2 SYDVKM. CDR3 protein: CASRPQGMRYEQYF. In nucleotides, the CDR3 is TGTGCCAGCAGGCCTCAGGGGATGCGCTACGAGCAGTACTTC.

This CDR3 reads CASSFRGSSYEQYF. CDR3 DNA sequence: TGTGCCAGCAGCTTCCGGGGGAGCTCCTACGAGCAGTACTTC. The chain links TRBV5-8 to TRBJ2-7, with a tentative D call TRBD2 (6 bases). V lost 2 bases to trimming and J lost 0 bases, with 9 bases between them. Germline V CDR1 and CDR2: SGHTS, YDEGEE. The CDR3 totals 14 residues.

The J gene is TRBJ1-1, the V gene TRBV21-1; the table's D call of TRBD1 was not tested on the DNA. TRBV21-1 is tagged as a pseudogene. The CDR3 runs to 15 residues. Here the CDR3 reads CASSKVLRGQGINFF. The CDR3 region has the DNA TGTGCCAGCAGCAAAGTCTTGCGAGGACAGGGGATCAACTTCTTT.

V and J are TRBV9 and TRBJ1-4, with D possibly being TRBD1 (6 bases). This CDR3 comprises 15 residues. Germline V gene lookup returns CDR1 SGDLS and CDR2 YYNGEE. The V and J ends lost 4 bases and 4 bases respectively, with 14 bases between them. The DNA of the CDR3 is TGTGCCAGCAGCTCCGGACAGACACTTAATGAAAAACTGTTTTTT. Translating it yields CASSSGQTLNEKLFF.

This clone appeared a single time. This chain joins TRBV25-1 and TRBJ2-5, with 9 bases identical to TRBD1. The J call may not be correct, given that the DNA end is closer to TRBJ2-7. This CDR3 has 13 amino acids. Per the germline V gene, CDR1 is MGHDK and CDR2 is SYGVNS. The DNA of the CDR3 is TGTGCCAGCATCGGGACAGGGCCCTACGAGCAGTACTTC. Translating gives CASIGTGPYEQYF.

The chain employs TRBV9 and TRBJ2-7, with 9 bases matching TRBD1. The junction had 13 bases not matched to a gene; V was cut back by 3 bases and J by 6 bases. CDR3 size: 16 residues. CDR1 SGDLS and CDR2 YYNGEE come from the germline V gene. The CDR3 DNA reads TGTGCCAGCAGCGCACAATCCGGGACAGGGAAAGGCGAGCAGTACTTC. This sequence encodes CASSAQSGTGKGEQYF.